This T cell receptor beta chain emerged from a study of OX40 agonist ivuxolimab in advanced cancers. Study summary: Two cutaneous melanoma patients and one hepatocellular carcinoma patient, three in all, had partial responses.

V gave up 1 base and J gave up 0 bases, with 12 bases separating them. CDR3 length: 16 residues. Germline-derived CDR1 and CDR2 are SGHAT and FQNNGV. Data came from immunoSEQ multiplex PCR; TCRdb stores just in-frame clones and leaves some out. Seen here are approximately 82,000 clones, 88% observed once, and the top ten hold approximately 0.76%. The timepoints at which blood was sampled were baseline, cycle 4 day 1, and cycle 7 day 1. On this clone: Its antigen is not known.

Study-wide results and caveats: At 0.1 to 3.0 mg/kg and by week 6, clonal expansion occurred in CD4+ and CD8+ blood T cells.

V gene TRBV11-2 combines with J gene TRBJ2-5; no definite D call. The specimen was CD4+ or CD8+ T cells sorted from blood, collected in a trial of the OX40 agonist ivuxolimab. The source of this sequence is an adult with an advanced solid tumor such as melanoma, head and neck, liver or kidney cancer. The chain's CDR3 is CASSLGRRIYQETQYF. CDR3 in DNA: TGTGCCAGCAGCTTAGGGCGGCGGATTTACCAAGAGACCCAGTACTTC.